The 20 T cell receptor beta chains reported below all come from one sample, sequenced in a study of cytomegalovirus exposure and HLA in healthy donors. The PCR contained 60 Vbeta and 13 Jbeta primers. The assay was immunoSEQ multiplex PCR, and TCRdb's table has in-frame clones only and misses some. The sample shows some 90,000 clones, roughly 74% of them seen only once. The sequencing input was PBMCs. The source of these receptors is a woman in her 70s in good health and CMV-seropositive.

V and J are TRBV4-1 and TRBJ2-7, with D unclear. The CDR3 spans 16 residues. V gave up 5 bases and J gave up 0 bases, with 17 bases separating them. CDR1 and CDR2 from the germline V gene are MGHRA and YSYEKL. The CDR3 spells CASSSSGLSFSYEQYF. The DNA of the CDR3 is TGCGCCAGCAGCTCCTCAGGCCTATCGTTCTCCTACGAGCAGTACTTC.

The CDR3 DNA sequence: TGTGCCAGCAGCTCGGGACAGGGGATGGGACTAGCGCGCAATGAGCAGTTCTTC. It encodes CASSSGQGMGLARNEQFF. The chain links TRBV7-9 to TRBJ2-1; D tentatively reads TRBD1 or TRBD2 (10 bases each). CDR1 is SEHNR, CDR2 FQNEAQ, per germline (reference sequence). The CDR3 extends over 18 amino acids. With 4 bases removed from V and 6 bases from J, the gap between germline ends came to 25 bases.

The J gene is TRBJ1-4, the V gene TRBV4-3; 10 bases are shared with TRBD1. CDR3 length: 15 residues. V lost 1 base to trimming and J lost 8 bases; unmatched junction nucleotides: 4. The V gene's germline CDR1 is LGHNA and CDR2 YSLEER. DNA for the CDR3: TGCGCCAGCAGCCAAGTCGGACAGGGGGGAGAAAAACTGTTTTTT. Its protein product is CASSQVGQGGEKLFF.

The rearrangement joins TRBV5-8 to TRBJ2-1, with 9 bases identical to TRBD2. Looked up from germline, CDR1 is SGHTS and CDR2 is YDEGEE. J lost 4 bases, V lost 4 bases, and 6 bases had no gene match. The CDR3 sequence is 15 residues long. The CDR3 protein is CASSHSGRGYNEQFF. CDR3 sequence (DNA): TGTGCCAGCAGCCATAGCGGGAGAGGGTACAATGAGCAGTTCTTC. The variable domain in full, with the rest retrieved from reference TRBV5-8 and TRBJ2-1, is EAGVTQSPTHLIKTRGQQATLRCSPISGHTSVYWYQQALGLGLQFLLWYDEGEERNRGNFPPRFSGRQFPNYSSELNVNALELEDSALYLCASSHSGRGYNEQFFGPGTRLTVL.

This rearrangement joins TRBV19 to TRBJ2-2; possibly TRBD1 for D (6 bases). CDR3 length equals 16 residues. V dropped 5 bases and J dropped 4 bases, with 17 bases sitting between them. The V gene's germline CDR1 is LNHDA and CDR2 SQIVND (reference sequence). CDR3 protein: CASSGAPTGTTGELFF. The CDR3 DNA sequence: TGTGCCAGTAGTGGCGCCCCGACAGGAACCACCGGGGAGCTGTTTTTT.

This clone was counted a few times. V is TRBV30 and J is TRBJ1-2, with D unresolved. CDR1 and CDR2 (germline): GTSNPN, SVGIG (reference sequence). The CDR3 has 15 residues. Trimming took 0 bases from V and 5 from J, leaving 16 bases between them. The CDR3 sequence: CAWSVLRTRPYGYTF. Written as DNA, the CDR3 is TGTGCCTGGAGTGTACTACGAACACGGCCGTATGGCTACACCTTC.

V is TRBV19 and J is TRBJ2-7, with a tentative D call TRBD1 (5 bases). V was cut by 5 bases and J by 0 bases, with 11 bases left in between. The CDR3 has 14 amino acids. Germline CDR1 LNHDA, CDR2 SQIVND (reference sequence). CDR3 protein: CASSWTRSSYEQYF. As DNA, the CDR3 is TGTGCCAGTAGTTGGACACGGAGCTCCTACGAGCAGTACTTC.

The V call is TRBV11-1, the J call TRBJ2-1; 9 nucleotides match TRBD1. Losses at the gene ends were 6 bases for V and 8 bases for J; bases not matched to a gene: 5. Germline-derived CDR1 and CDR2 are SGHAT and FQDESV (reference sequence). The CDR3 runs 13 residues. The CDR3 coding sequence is TGTGCCAGCAGACGACAGGGGGTAGATGAGCAGTTCTTC. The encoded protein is CASRRQGVDEQFF.

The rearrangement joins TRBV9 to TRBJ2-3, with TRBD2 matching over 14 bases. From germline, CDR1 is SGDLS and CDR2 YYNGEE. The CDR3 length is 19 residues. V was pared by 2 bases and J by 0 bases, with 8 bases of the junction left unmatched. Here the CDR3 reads CASSVGLAGGPTSTDTQYF. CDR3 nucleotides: TGTGCCAGCAGCGTCGGACTAGCGGGGGGCCCGACTAGCACAGATACGCAGTATTTT.

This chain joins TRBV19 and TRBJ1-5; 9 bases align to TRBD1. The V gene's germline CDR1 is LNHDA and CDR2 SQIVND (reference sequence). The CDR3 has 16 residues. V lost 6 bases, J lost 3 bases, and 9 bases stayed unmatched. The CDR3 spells CASSSLQGALNQPQHF. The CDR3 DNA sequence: TGTGCCAGTAGCAGCCTACAGGGGGCTCTCAATCAGCCCCAGCATTTT.

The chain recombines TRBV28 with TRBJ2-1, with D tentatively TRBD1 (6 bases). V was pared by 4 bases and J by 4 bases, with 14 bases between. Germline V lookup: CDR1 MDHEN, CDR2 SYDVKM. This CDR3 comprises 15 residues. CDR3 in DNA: TGTGCCAGCAGTTCAGGGGCTAGCAGATACAATGAGCAGTTCTTC. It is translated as CASSSGASRYNEQFF.

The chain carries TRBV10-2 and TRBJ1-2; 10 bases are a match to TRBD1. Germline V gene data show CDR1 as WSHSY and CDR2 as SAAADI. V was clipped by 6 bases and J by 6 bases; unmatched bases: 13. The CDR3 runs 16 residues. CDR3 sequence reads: CASSVFRTGGANGYTF. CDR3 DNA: TGCGCCAGCAGCGTTTTCCGGACAGGGGGTGCTAATGGCTACACCTTC.

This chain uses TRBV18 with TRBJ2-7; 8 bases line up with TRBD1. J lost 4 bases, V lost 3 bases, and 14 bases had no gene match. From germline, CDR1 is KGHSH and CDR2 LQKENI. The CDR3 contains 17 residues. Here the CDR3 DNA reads TGTGCCAGCTCACCGAAGGACAGGGAAGGGGTGGGGTACGAGCAGTACTTC. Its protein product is CASSPKDREGVGYEQYF.

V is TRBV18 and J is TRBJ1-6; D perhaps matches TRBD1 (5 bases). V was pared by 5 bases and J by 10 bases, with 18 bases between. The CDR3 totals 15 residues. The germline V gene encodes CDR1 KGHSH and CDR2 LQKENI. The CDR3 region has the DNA TGTGCCAGCTCAACTAAACAGGTGCCTGGGTCACCCCTCCACTTT. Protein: CASSTKQVPGSPLHF.

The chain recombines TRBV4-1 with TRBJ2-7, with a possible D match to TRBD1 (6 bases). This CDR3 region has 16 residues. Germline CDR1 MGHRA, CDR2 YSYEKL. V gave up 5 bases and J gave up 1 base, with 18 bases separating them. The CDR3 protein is CASSYGEGVLSYEQYF. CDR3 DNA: TGCGCCAGCAGCTACGGAGAGGGGGTCCTATCCTACGAGCAGTACTTC.

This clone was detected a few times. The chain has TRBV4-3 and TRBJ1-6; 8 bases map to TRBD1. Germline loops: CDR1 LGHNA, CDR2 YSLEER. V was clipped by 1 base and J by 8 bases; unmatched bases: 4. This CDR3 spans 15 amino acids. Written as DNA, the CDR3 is TGCGCCAGCAGCCAAGGGACAGGGCGTGATTCACCCCTCCACTTT. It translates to CASSQGTGRDSPLHF.

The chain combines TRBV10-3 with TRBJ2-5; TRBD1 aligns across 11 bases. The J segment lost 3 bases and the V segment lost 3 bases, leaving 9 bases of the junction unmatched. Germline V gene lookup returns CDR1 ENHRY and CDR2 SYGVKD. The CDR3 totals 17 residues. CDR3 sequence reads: CAISDFVTGQGEETQYF. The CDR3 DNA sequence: TGTGCCATCAGTGATTTCGTTACGGGACAGGGGGAAGAGACCCAGTACTTC.

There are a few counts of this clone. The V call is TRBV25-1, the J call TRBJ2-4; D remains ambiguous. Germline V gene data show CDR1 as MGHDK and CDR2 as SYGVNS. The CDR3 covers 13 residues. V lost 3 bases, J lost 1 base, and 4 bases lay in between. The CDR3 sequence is CASSDRAKNIQYF. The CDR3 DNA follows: TGTGCCAGCAGTGACCGGGCCAAAAACATTCAGTACTTC. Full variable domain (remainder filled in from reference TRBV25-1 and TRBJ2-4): EADIYQTPRYLVIGTGKKITLECSQTMGHDKMYWYQQDPGMELHLIHYSYGVNSTEKGDLSSESTVSRIRTEHFPLTLESARPSHTSQYLCASSDRAKNIQYFGAGTRLSVL.

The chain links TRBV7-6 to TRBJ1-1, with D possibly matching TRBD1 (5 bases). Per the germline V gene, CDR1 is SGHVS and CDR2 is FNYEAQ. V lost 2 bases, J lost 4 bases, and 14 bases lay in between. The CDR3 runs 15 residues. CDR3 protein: CASSLRAQGGTEAFF. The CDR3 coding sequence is TGTGCCAGCAGCTTACGAGCCCAGGGCGGCACTGAAGCTTTCTTT.

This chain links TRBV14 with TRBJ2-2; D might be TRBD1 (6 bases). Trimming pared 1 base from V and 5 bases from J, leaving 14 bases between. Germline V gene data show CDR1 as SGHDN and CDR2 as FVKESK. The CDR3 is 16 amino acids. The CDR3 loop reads CASSQVYRDNTGELFF. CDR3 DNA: TGTGCCAGCAGCCAAGTATACAGGGATAATACCGGGGAGCTGTTTTTT.